Listed below are T cell receptor beta chains from one sample, sequenced in a study of blood T cells in healthy people across ages. MiXCR, applied by TCRdb to the 5' RACE reads, yields one record per CDR3 protein. The sample yields approximately 730,000 distinct CDR3 sequences, less than 70% seen once. Sequencing used blood. These receptors came from an elderly man in good health. Each CDR3 is given with its conserved first and last residue. The D gene is left open where the match is weak. Not all rows give a size; the values are once, few, many and, for expanded clones, a class.

-	-	TRBV29-1	TRBJ1-2	TGCAGCGTTGTGACGGGGCCGGGTGGCTACACCTTC	CSVVTGPGGYTF
once	TRBD1	TRBV27	TRBJ2-7	TGTGCCAGCGGATGGACAGGGAATAGAGAGCAGTACTTC	CASGWTGNREQYF
-	TRBD2	TRBV7-2	TRBJ2-7	TGTGCCAGCAGCGTACGTAGCGGGACCGGGACCGAGCAGTACTTC	CASSVRSGTGTEQYF
-	TRBD2	TRBV20-1	TRBJ2-7	TGCAGTGCTAGAGATCAACTAGCGGGGGGGAGCTCCTACGAGCAGTACTTC	CSARDQLAGGSSYEQYF
-	-	TRBV6-1	TRBJ2-7	TGTGCCAGCAGACCCGTCCACCATGTTGCGACCGAGCAGTACTTC	CASRPVHHVATEQYF
-	-	TRBV29-1	TRBJ1-1	TGCAGCGTTTTCGAGAACACTGAAGCTTTCTTT	CSVFENTEAFF
-	TRBD1	TRBV2	TRBJ2-7	TGTGCCAGCTGTGGACAGGGTGGCTACGAGCAGTACTTC	CASCGQGGYEQYF
-	-	TRBV6-5	TRBJ1-1	TGTGCCAGCAGGCCCCTGAGAGAAACGAAAACCGCTGAAGCTTTCTTT	CASRPLRETKTAEAFF
-	TRBD2	TRBV20-1	TRBJ2-7	TGCAGTGCTGCACAGGGACTAGCGGGAAAGGGTGAGCAGTACTTC	CSAAQGLAGKGEQYF
-	-	TRBV6-2/TRBV6-3	TRBJ2-5	TGTGCCAGCAGTCGCCGGGACACTCTTCAAGAGACCCAGTACTTC	CASSRRDTLQETQYF
-	TRBD2	TRBV29-1	TRBJ2-1	TGCAGCGTTGGTTTCGGACTAGCGGGATCATACAATGAGCAGTTCTTC	CSVGFGLAGSYNEQFF
-	TRBD1	TRBV24-1	TRBJ2-7	TGTGCCACCAGTGACCGCCGGGACAGTAGGTGGTACGAGCAGTACTTC	CATSDRRDSRWYEQYF
few	-	TRBV21-1	TRBJ2-7	TGTGCCAGCAGCAAGGGTTACGGGAGTTCCCCCTACGAGCAGTACTTC	CASSKGYGSSPYEQYF
-	-	TRBV21-1	TRBJ2-5	TGTGCCAGCAGCAGGCTAAAAGAGACCCAGTACTTC	CASSRLKETQYF
-	TRBD1	TRBV5-1	TRBJ2-5	TGCGCCAGCAGCCAAGGGACAGGGTCGCAGACCCAGTACTTC	CASSQGTGSQTQYF
few	-	TRBV29-1	TRBJ2-5	TGCAGCGTTGGCATGTTACAAGAGACCCAGTACTTC	CSVGMLQETQYF
-	-	TRBV29-1	TRBJ2-2	TGCAGCGTTCGACGGGAAAGGAACACCGGGGAGCTGTTTTTT	CSVRRERNTGELFF
few	-	TRBV5-1	TRBJ1-4	TGCGCCAGCAGCGGAACAGGGAGGACTAATGAAAAACTGTTTTTT	CASSGTGRTNEKLFF
few	-	TRBV3-1	TRBJ2-7	TGTGCCAGCAGCCAAGGAGACAGGACCCCCTACAATGAGCAGTACTTC	CASSQGDRTPYNEQYF
-	-	TRBV28	TRBJ2-5	TGTGCCAGCAGTCACGACGTTTTGGGTCAGGAGACCCAGTACTTC	CASSHDVLGQETQYF
-	-	TRBV29-1	TRBJ2-1	TGCAGCGTGGGGCCGGGTGAGCAGTTCTTC	CSVGPGEQFF
-	-	TRBV5-1	TRBJ2-7	TGCGCCAGCAGCTTAAGGGCTCAGGGACGGTCCTACGAGCAGTACTTC	CASSLRAQGRSYEQYF
-	-	TRBV6-5	TRBJ2-1	TGTGCCAGCAGTTACGCGTCCGAGCAGTTCTTC	CASSYASEQFF
few	TRBD2	TRBV11-2	TRBJ2-1	TGTGCCAGCAGCTCGGGACTAGCGGGAGGCGAGCAGTTCTTC	CASSSGLAGGEQFF
once	TRBD1	TRBV27	TRBJ2-5	TGTGCCAGCAGTTTACAGGGGACAGCACAAGAGACCCAGTACTTC	CASSLQGTAQETQYF
few	-	TRBV7-9	TRBJ2-3	TGTGCCAGCAGCTTAAGCATCCTGGGGACGGCAGAACACAGATACGCGTATTTT	CASSLSILGTAEHRYAYF
few	TRBD1	TRBV7-8	TRBJ2-7	TGTGCCAGCAGCTTCCGGGACAGCTCCTCCTACGAGCAGTACTTC	CASSFRDSSSYEQYF
-	TRBD1	TRBV24-1	TRBJ1-1	TGTGCCACCAGTGATTCCCAGCCGGGACAGGGTGGAACTGAAGCTTTCTTT	CATSDSQPGQGGTEAFF
few	-	TRBV9	TRBJ2-7	TGTGCCAGCAGCGTAGGGAGGGGGACTCCCTACGAGCAGTACTTC	CASSVGRGTPYEQYF
few	-	TRBV6-6	TRBJ2-7	TGTGCCAGCAGTCACTTACCCTACGAGCAGTACTTC	CASSHLPYEQYF
-	-	TRBV11-3	TRBJ2-7	TGTGCCAGCAGCGTCGCAGGGGTTGAGCAGTACTTC	CASSVAGVEQYF
-	-	TRBV29-1	TRBJ2-2	TGCAGCGCCGGGTTCTACGGGGAGCTGTTTTTT	CSAGFYGELFF
-	-	TRBV20-1	TRBJ1-2	TGCAGTGCTAGTCTAACAGGGCCAGGGAACTATGGCTACACCTTC	CSASLTGPGNYGYTF
-	TRBD1	TRBV7-3	TRBJ1-1	TGTGCCAGCAGCAGAGATGGACAGGCGAACGCTGAAGCTTTCTTT	CASSRDGQANAEAFF
-	-	TRBV4-1	TRBJ2-7	TGCGCCAGCAGCCACCAGGGAAGCGGGTACGAGCAGTACTTC	CASSHQGSGYEQYF
-	-	TRBV5-1	TRBJ2-2	TGCGCCAGCAGCTTGGCCGGGATAAACACCGGGGAGCTGTTTTTT	CASSLAGINTGELFF
-	-	TRBV27	TRBJ1-1	TGTGCCAGCAGTTTTTGGGGTCTGAACACTGAAGCTTTCTTT	CASSFWGLNTEAFF
-	-	TRBV18	TRBJ2-1	TGTGCCAGCTCACCGGTTTTAGGGGGGAGGAGGAATGAGCAGTTCTTC	CASSPVLGGRRNEQFF
few	-	TRBV28	TRBJ2-1	TGTGCCAGCAGGGCACAGGGTTCCTACAATGAGCAGTTCTTC	CASRAQGSYNEQFF
-	TRBD2	TRBV6-1	TRBJ2-7	TGTGCCAGCAGTAAACTCACAGCGACTAGCGGGCTCTACAATGAGCAGTACTTC	CASSKLTATSGLYNEQYF
many	-	TRBV12-3/TRBV12-4	TRBJ2-4	TGTGCCAGCAGTTTCGGGGGTTTAGCCAAAAACATTCAGTACTTC	CASSFGGLAKNIQYF
few	TRBD2	TRBV20-1	TRBJ2-5	TGCAGTGCTAGTATTCCTAGCGGGAACCAAGAGACCCAGTACTTC	CSASIPSGNQETQYF
few	TRBD2	TRBV20-1	TRBJ2-5	TGCAGTGCTAGTGCGCTAGCGGGGGGTGAGACCCAGTACTTC	CSASALAGGETQYF
-	TRBD1	TRBV12-3/TRBV12-4	TRBJ1-2	TGTGCCAGCAGTCCGCAGACAGGGCCCTATGGCTACACCTTC	CASSPQTGPYGYTF
-	TRBD1	TRBV20-1	TRBJ1-4	TGCAGTGCTTACAGGGGGCGAGAAGAAAAACTGTTTTTT	CSAYRGREEKLFF
few	-	TRBV15	TRBJ2-7	TGTGCCACCAGCACTAGGACGGTCTCCTACGAGCAGTACTTC	CATSTRTVSYEQYF
-	-	TRBV2	TRBJ2-7	TGTGCCACAGGGGATACAGGGTGCGAGCAGTACTTC	CATGDTGCEQYF
many	TRBD2	TRBV3-1	TRBJ2-7	TGTGCCAGCAGCCCGGGACTAGCGGGAGACGAGCAGTACTTC	CASSPGLAGDEQYF
few	-	TRBV5-8	TRBJ2-7	TGTGCCAGCAGCTTGATCGGCGGAAGGAGCTCCTACGAGCAGTACTTC	CASSLIGGRSSYEQYF
-	-	TRBV14	TRBJ1-2	TGTGCCAGCAGCCAAGGGGGAATCCGGATACCTGGCTACACCTTC	CASSQGGIRIPGYTF